Listed here are 8 T cell receptor beta chains from one sample, sequenced in a study of cytomegalovirus exposure and HLA in healthy donors. Primers included in the PCR were 60 Vbeta and 13 Jbeta primers. Clones were read by immunoSEQ multiplex PCR, and TCRdb kept only the in-frame ones, dropping some. This specimen shows around 150,000 clones; the ten leading clones hold approximately 2.5%. The specimen was PBMCs. These receptors came from a middle-aged man in good health and CMV-seronegative.

CDR3 loop: CASSLQGASPLHF. The DNA of the CDR3 is TGTGCCAGCAGCTTACAGGGGGCTTCACCCCTCCACTTT. J is TRBJ1-6 and V is TRBV7-2; 8 nucleotides align to TRBD1. V shed 2 bases, J shed 9 bases, and the junction held 0 bases outside the gene matches. CDR3 size: 13 residues. Germline lookup yields CDR1 SGHTA and CDR2 FQGNSA.

The rearrangement uses TRBV5-6 and TRBJ2-3; perhaps TRBD1 as D (6 bases). The ends were cut back, 3 bases at V and 5 bases at J, with 13 bases in the middle. The CDR3 covers 14 residues. Germline assignment: CDR1 SGHDT and CDR2 YYEEEE. CDR3 DNA sequence: TGTGCCAGCAGCTCAGGGGCACTTCGAGATACGCAGTATTTT. This encodes CASSSGALRDTQYF.

This chain connects TRBV5-1 to TRBJ2-7, with TRBD1 identical over 8 bases. The germline gives CDR1 SGHRS, CDR2 YFSETQ. The V gene end was trimmed by 2 bases and the J gene end by 2 bases; junction bases not matched to a gene: 6. The CDR3 totals 15 residues. The CDR3 spells CASSFGQGTTYEQYF. The CDR3 DNA reads TGCGCCAGCAGCTTCGGACAGGGAACTACCTACGAGCAGTACTTC.

The chain recombines TRBV27 with TRBJ2-1, with D perhaps matching TRBD1 (6 bases). In germline, CDR1 is MNHEY, CDR2 SMNVEV (reference sequence). Trimming cost V 5 bases and J 5 bases, with 13 bases left between them. The CDR3 has 14 amino acids. CDR3 in DNA: TGTGCCAGCAGTGCACAGGGTTCCCACAATGAGCAGTTCTTC. Amino acid sequence: CASSAQGSHNEQFF.

In DNA, the CDR3 is TGTGCCAGCAGCTTCCAGGGTACCGGGGAGCTGTTTTTT. Amino acids: CASSFQGTGELFF. The gene calls are TRBV7-2 and TRBJ2-2; possible D gene TRBD1, 5 bases. CDR3 length: 13 amino acids. Per germline, CDR1 SGHTA and CDR2 FQGNSA. Deletions cut 3 bases from V and 5 bases from J, with 7 bases between.

The V gene is TRBV7-2, the J gene TRBJ1-5; a weak D match, TRBD1 (6 bases). Per the germline V gene, CDR1 is SGHTA and CDR2 is FQGNSA. V was cut by 3 bases and J by 5 bases, with 14 bases left in between. The CDR3 has 15 amino acids. CDR3 nucleotides: TGTGCCAGCAGCTTGGACACACAGGGTGATCAGCCCCAGCATTTT. This codes for CASSLDTQGDQPQHF.

V usage is TRBV5-6 and J usage is TRBJ2-2; TRBD1 agrees at 9 bases. With V trimmed by 4 bases and J by 5 bases, 6 bases remained unmatched. This CDR3 comprises 15 residues. The germline V gene encodes CDR1 SGHDT and CDR2 YYEEEE. CDR3 coding DNA: TGTGCCAGCAGCACCGGGACAGGGAAGACCGGGGAGCTGTTTTTT. Its protein is CASSTGTGKTGELFF.

The chain has TRBV6-5 and TRBJ1-5; possibly TRBD1 for D (5 bases). The V gene lost 5 bases and the J gene lost 3 bases, with 14 bases spanning the gap. Germline loops: CDR1 MNHEY, CDR2 SVGAGI. CDR3 length: 15 amino acids. The CDR3 here is CASSRSGEFNQPQHF. In DNA, the CDR3 is TGTGCCAGCAGTAGGTCGGGGGAATTCAATCAGCCCCAGCATTTT.